This is a list of T cell receptor beta chains from one sample in a study of T-cell memory formation after mild COVID-19. TCRdb fed the 5' RACE reads into MiXCR, producing one record per CDR3 protein. The sample records under 150,000 distinct CDR3 sequences, approximately 21% being singletons. Material: PBMCs or a T cell subset sorted from them (not recorded which). The receptors originated from a man aged 18 to 29 who had mild COVID-19 (a few samples of this study predate the infection). Cell type and time point are not known. CDR3s leave out the opening cysteine and the closing phenylalanine or tryptophan.

v_call cdr3_length cdr3_aa
TRBV12-3/TRBV12-4 10 ASSLNRGEAF
TRBV9 10 ASRDTYYGYT
TRBV10-1 10 ARPHRGYEQY
TRBV14 13 ASSQDWGSPYEQY
TRBV27 12 ASSLVTGGSGYT
TRBV5-1 12 ASSSSVAYNEQF
TRBV12-3/TRBV12-4 13 ASSPVFSGANVLT
TRBV6-2/TRBV6-3 12 ASSSWTPVHGYT
TRBV6-5 11 ASGIGSNEKLF
TRBV7-2 14 ASSVPRTGDTGELF
TRBV7-9 11 ASSPDGVSVLT
TRBV7-3 15 ASSSSPGDEVPDTQY
TRBV7-9 12 ASSPRDRVYEQY
TRBV7-2 12 ASSLAGGRDTQY
TRBV5-4 13 ASRSRDTGNTEAF
TRBV12-3/TRBV12-4 10 ASTGFGGEAF
TRBV5-6 16 ASSSLPRHASNTGELF